This T cell receptor (beta chain) stems from a study of PD-1 blockade in classical Hodgkin lymphoma. Method: immunoSEQ multiplex PCR; TCRdb's copy keeps in-frame clones and lacks some. The sample yields 6,000 to 9,500 clones, about 86% seen once. The germline CDR1 and CDR2 sequences are LNHDA and SQIVND (reference sequence). The CDR3 sequence is 14 residues long. With 5 bases removed from V and 7 bases from J, the gap between germline ends came to 17 bases. All patients experienced relapse after autologous stem cell transplantation, and brentuximab vedotin exposure was variable. This sequence was found in a human donor with classical Hodgkin lymphoma. The gene calls are TRBV19 and TRBJ1-1; no reliable D call. Sequenced here: peripheral blood mononuclear cells (PBMCs), sampled at baseline. CDR3: CASSSTRAVGEAFF. The CDR3 DNA reads TGTGCCAGTAGTTCCACCCGGGCCGTTGGTGAAGCTTTCTTT.